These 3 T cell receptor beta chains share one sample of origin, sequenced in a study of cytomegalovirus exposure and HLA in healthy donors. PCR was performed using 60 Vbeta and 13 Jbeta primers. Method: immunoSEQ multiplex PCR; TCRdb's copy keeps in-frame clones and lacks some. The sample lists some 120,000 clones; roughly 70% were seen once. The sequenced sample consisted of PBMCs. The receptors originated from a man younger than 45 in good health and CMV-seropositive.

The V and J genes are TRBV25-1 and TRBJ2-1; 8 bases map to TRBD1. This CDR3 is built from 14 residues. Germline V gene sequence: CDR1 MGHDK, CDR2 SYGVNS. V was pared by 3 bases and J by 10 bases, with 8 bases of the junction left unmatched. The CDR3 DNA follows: TGTGCCAGCAGTGACGCCCCGACAGGGGACGAGCAGTTCTTC. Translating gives CASSDAPTGDEQFF.

For the CDR3, the DNA is TGTGCCAGCAGTTACCGTCAAGGGGGCCGAGACGGCGATGAGCAGTTCTTC. It encodes CASSYRQGGRDGDEQFF. The chain recombines TRBV27 with TRBJ2-1; 7 nucleotides match TRBD1. CDR1 MNHEY and CDR2 SMNVEV come from the germline V gene (reference sequence). The CDR3 consists of 17 residues. V trimming: 4 bases; J trimming: 8 bases; junction bases outside the gene matches: 17.

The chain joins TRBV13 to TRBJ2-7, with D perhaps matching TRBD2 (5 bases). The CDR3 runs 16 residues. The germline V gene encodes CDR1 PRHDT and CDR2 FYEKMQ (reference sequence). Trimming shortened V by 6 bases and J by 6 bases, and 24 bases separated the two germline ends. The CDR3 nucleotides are TGTGCCAGCAGACTCGATTCGGTAGCGCACTATTTCGAGCAGTACGTC. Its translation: CASRLDSVAHYFEQYV.